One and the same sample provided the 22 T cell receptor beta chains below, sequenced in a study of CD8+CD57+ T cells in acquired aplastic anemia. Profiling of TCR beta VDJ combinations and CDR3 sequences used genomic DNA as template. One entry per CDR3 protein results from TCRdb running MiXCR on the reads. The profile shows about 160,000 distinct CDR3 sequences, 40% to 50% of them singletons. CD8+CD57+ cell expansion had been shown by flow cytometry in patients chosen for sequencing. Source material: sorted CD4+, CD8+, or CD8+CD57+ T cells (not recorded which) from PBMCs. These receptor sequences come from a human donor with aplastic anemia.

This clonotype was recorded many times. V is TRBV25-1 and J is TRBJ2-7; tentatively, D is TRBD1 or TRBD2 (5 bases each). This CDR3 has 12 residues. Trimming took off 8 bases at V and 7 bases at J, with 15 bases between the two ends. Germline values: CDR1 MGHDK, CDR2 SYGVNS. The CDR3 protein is CASWGNIGEQYF. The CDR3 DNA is TGTGCCAGCTGGGGGAATATTGGAGAGCAGTACTTC.

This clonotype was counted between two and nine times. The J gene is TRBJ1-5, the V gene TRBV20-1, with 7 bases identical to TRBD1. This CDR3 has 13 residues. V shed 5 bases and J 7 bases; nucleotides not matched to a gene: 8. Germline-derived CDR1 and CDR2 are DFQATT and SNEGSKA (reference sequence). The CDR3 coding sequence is TGCAGTGCTCCCTCGACAGGGAGGCAGCCCCAGCATTTT. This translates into CSAPSTGRQPQHF.

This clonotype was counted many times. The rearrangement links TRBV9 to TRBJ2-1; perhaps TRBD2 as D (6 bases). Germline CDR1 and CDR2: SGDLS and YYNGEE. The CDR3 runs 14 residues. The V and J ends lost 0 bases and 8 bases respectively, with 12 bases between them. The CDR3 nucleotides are TGTGCCAGCAGCGTAGGGGCGGGACGGGATGAGCAGTTCTTC. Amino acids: CASSVGAGRDEQFF.

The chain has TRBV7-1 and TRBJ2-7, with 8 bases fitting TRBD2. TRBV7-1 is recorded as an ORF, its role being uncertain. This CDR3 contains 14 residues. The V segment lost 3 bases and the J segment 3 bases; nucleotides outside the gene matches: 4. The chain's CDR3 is CASSSGTSIYEQYF. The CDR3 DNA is TGTGCCAGCAGCTCCGGGACTAGTATCTACGAGCAGTACTTC.

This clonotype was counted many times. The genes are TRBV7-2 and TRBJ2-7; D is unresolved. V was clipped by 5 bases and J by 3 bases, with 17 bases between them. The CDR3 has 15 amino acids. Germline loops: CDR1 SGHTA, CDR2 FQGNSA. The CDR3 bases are TGTGCCAGCAGCCCTGATTCAAAGGCCTTCTACGAGCAGTACTTC. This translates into CASSPDSKAFYEQYF. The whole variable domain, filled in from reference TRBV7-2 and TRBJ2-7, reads GAGVSQSPSNKVTEKGKDVELRCDPISGHTALYWYRQSLGQGLEFLIYFQGNSAPDKSGLPSDRFSAERTGGSVSTLTIQRTQQEDSAVYLCASSPDSKAFYEQYFGPGTRLTVT.

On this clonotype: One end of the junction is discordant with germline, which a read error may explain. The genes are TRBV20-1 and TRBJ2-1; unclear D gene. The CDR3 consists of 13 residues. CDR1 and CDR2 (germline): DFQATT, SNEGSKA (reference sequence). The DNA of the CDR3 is TGCAGTGCTAATGAAGGGCCGCACAATGAGCAGTTTTTC. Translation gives CSANEGPHNEQFF.

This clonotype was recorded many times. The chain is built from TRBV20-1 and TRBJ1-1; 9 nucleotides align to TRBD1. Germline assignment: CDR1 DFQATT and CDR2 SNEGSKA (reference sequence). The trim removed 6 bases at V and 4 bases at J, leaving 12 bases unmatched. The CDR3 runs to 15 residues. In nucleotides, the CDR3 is TGCAGTGCCACCGGTGACAGGGGGGGAGTCACTGAAGCTTTCTTT. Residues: CSATGDRGGVTEAFF.

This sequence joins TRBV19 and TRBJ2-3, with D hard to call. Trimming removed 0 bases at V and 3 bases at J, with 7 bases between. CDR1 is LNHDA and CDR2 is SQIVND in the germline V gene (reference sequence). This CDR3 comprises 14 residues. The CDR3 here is CASSIDPTTDTQYF. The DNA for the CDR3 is TGTGCCAGTAGTATAGATCCGACTACAGATACGCAGTATTTT.

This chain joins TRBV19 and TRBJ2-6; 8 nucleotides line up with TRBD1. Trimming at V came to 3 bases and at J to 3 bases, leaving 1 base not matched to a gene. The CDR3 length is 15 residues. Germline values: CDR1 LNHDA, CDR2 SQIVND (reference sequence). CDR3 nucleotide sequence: TGTGCCAGTAGTATGGGGACAGGTGGGGCCAACGTCCTGACTTTC. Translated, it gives CASSMGTGGANVLTF.

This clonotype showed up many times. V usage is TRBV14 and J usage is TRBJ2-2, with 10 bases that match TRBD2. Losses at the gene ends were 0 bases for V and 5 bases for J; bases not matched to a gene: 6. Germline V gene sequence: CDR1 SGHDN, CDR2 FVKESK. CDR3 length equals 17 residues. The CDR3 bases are TGTGCCAGCAGCCAAGATCTAGCGGGAGTGGTGACCGGGGAGCTGTTTTTT. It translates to CASSQDLAGVVTGELFF. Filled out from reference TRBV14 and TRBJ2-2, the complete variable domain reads EAGVTQFPSHSVIEKGQTVTLRCDPISGHDNLYWYRRVMGKEIKFLLHFVKESKQDESGMPNNRFLAERTGGTYSTLKVQPAELEDSGVYFCASSQDLAGVVTGELFFGEGSRLTVL.

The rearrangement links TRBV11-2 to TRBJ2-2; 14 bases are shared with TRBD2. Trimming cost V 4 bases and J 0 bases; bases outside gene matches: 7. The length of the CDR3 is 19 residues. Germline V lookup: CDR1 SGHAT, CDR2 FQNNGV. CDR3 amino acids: CASSSPGLAGVTNTGELFF. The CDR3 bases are TGTGCCAGCAGCTCTCCGGGACTAGCGGGAGTGACGAACACCGGGGAGCTGTTTTTT.

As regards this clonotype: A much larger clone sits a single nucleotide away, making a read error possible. In DNA, the CDR3 is TGTGCCAGCGGTTCCGACCTTACCCACAATCAGCCCCAGCATTTT. This sequence encodes CASGSDLTHNQPQHF. This chain joins TRBV12-3 or TRBV12-4 and TRBJ1-5; D remains ambiguous. CDR3 length: 15 residues. Trimming stripped 8 bases from V and 3 bases from J, with 17 bases between.

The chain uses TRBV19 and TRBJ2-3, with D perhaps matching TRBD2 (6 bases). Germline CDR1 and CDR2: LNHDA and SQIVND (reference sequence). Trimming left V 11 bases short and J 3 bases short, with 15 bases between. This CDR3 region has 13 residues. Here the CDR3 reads CAWRAGRTDTQYF. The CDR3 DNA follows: TGTGCCTGGAGGGCGGGAAGGACAGATACGCAGTATTTT. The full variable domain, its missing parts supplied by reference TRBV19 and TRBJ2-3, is DGGITQSPKYLFRKEGQNVTLSCEQNLNHDAMYWYRQDPGQGLRLIYYSQIVNDFQKGDIAEGYSVSREKKESFPLTVTSAQKNPTAFYLCAWRAGRTDTQYFGPGTRLTVL.

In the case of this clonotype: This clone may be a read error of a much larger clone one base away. The CDR3 here is CATSGTGGYEQYF. The DNA for the CDR3 is TGTGCCACCTCCGGGACTGGCGGCTACGAGCAGTACTTC. This rearrangement joins TRBV6-1 to TRBJ2-7; perhaps TRBD2 as D (6 bases). Germline V gene data show CDR1 as MNHNS and CDR2 as SASEGT. Trimming pared 10 bases from V and 3 bases from J, leaving 16 bases between. This CDR3 region has 13 residues.

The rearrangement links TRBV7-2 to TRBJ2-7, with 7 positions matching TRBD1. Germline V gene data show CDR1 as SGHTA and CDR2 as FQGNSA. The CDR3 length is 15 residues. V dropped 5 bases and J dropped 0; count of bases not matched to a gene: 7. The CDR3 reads CASSDPGQRSYEQYF. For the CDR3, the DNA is TGTGCCAGCAGCGATCCGGGACAGCGCTCCTACGAGCAGTACTTC.

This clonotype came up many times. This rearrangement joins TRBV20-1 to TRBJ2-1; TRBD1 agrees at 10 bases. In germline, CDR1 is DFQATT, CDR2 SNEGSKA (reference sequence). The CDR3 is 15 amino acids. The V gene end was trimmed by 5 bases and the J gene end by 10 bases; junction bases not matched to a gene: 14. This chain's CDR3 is CSAYPGTGASGEQFF. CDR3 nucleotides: TGCAGTGCTTATCCCGGGACAGGGGCCTCCGGGGAGCAGTTCTTC.

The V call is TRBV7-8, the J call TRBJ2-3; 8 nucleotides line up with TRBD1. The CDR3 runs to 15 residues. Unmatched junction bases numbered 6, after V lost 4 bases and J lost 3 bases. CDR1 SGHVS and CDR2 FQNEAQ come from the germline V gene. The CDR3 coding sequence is TGTGCCAGCAGCTCCCGGACAGGGCCGACAGATACGCAGTATTTT. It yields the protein CASSSRTGPTDTQYF.

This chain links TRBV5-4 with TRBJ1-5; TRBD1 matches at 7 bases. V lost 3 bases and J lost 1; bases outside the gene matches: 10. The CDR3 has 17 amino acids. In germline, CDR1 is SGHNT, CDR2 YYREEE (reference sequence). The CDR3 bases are TGTGCCAGCAGCTCCATTTTCACGACAGGGAGCAATCAGCCCCAGCATTTT. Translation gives CASSSIFTTGSNQPQHF. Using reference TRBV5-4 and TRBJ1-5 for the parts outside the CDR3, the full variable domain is ETGVTQSPTHLIKTRGQQVTLRCSSQSGHNTVSWYQQALGQGPQFIFQYYREEENGRGNFPPRFSGLQFPNYSSELNVNALELDDSALYLCASSSIFTTGSNQPQHFGDGTRLSIL.

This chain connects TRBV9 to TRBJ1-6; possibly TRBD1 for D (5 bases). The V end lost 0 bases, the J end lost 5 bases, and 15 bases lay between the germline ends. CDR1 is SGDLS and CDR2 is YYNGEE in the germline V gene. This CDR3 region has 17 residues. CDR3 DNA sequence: TGTGCCAGCAGCGTAGGGGGCGCGGGAAGACATAATTCACCCCTCCACTTT. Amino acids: CASSVGGAGRHNSPLHF.

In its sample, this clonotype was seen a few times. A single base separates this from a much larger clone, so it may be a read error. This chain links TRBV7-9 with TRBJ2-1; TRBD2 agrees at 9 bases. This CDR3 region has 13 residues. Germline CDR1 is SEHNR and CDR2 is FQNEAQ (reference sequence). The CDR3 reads CASSGTSRDEQLF. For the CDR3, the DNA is TGTGCCAGCAGCGGGACTAGCAGAGATGAGCAGCTCTTC.

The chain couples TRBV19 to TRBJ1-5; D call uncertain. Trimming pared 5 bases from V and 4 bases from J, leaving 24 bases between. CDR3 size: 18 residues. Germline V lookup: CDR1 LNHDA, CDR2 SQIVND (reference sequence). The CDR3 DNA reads TGTGCCAGTAGTTCACCCCTCTCGGTGGGCAGAGGGAATCAGCCCCAGCATTTT. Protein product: CASSSPLSVGRGNQPQHF.

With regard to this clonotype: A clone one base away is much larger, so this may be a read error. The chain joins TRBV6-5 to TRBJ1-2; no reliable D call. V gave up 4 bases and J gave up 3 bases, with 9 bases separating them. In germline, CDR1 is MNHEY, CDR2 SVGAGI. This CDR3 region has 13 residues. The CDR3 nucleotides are TGTGCCAGCAGTTCCACAGTTGACTATGGCTACACCTTC. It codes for CASSSTVDYGYTF.